This paragraph reports one T cell receptor beta chain. Its antigen is currently unknown. These data are taken from a study of OX40 agonist ivuxolimab in advanced cancers. Background on the study: Patients received the agonistic anti-OX40 (CD134) antibody ivuxolimab. At 0.01 to 10 mg/kg, ivuxolimab was administered intravenously to patients every 2 weeks. Study conclusions and caveats: The investigators did not determine what antigen specificity the expanded peripheral T cells had. Mean expanded clone counts were higher in CD8+ than CD4+ T cells.

Germline CDR1 is SQVTM and CDR2 is ANQGSEA. This CDR3 is 12 amino acids long. Trimming stripped 6 bases from V and 6 bases from J, with 14 bases between. Sequenced by immunoSEQ multiplex PCR; TCRdb stores in-frame clones only, minus some. Among some 75,000 clones listed, roughly 84% were seen once. This receptor was obtained from an adult with an advanced solid tumor such as melanoma, head and neck, liver or kidney cancer. V usage is TRBV29-1 and J usage is TRBJ1-1; possible D gene TRBD1, 6 bases. Source: CD4+ or CD8+ T cells sorted from blood, taken in a trial of the OX40 agonist ivuxolimab. CDR3 loop: CSVKTQGAEAFF. As DNA, the CDR3 is TGCAGCGTAAAGACACAGGGCGCTGAAGCTTTCTTT.